The 22 T cell receptor beta chains below come from one sample, sequenced in a study of shared clonotypes between healthy human individuals. Here immunoSEQ multiplex PCR was the method, and the copy in TCRdb shows in-frame clones only, minus some. The sample yields 560,000 or so clones, about 96% seen once. In the naive CD8 group, cells lacked CD45RO and were positively selected for CCR7, so terminally differentiated effector memory CD45RA+ cells were left out. Sequencing was performed on naive CD8+ T cells sorted from blood. The receptors were sampled from a woman under 40 in good health.

The chain combines TRBV2 with TRBJ2-6; TRBD2 might be the D (5 bases). The CDR3 totals 20 residues. V was cut by 3 bases and J by 1 base, with 22 bases left in between. Germline assignment: CDR1 SNHLY and CDR2 FYNNEI. CDR3 in amino acids: CASSDRPPGERKSGANVLTF. As DNA, the CDR3 is TGTGCCAGCAGTGATAGGCCGCCGGGCGAGCGGAAGTCTGGGGCCAACGTCCTGACTTTC.

This chain connects TRBV28 to TRBJ2-3; D call uncertain. The V gene's germline CDR1 is MDHEN and CDR2 SYDVKM. V lost 4 bases and J lost 4, with 3 bases in between. CDR3 length: 11 amino acids. CDR3 in amino acids: CASSYSDTQYF. The CDR3 DNA sequence: TGTGCCAGCAGTTACTCAGATACGCAGTATTTT.

This chain joins TRBV20-1 and TRBJ1-1; D is unresolved. V lost 6 bases, J lost 4 bases, and 6 bases lay in between. Germline-derived CDR1 and CDR2 are DFQATT and SNEGSKA (reference sequence). The CDR3 is 10 residues long. CDR3 DNA sequence: TGCAGTGCCACGCGCACTGAAGCTTTCTTT. Its protein is CSATRTEAFF.

J is TRBJ2-7 and V is TRBV2; D is uncertain. The germline CDR1 and CDR2 sequences are SNHLY and FYNNEI. V shed 5 bases and J shed 7 bases, with 9 bases lying between them. The CDR3 covers 11 residues. The CDR3 bases are TGTGCCAGCAGTTCAATGGGGGAGCAGTACTTC. It yields the protein CASSSMGEQYF.

The chain carries TRBV5-1 and TRBJ2-1; perhaps TRBD2 as D (5 bases). Germline assignment: CDR1 SGHRS and CDR2 YFSETQ. This CDR3 has 13 amino acids. V lost 1 base and J 9 bases, leaving 11 bases between the germline ends. In nucleotides, the CDR3 is TGCGCCAGCAGCTTGTCCGGCCGGGGTGAGCAGTTCTTC. It yields the protein CASSLSGRGEQFF.

For this clone: A junction end diverges from the germline sequence, so it may reflect a read error. The chain recombines TRBV2 with TRBJ2-7, with D unclear. The CDR3 spans 11 residues. Per germline, CDR1 SNHLY and CDR2 FYNNEI. CDR3 sequence: CASSGPTGPLF. DNA of the CDR3: TGTGCCAGCAGCGGGCCAACCGGGCCCCTCTTC.

The CDR3, as DNA: TGTGCCAGCAGTCCAATGGGGACAGGGGCTAACTATGGCTACACCTTC. Protein product: CASSPMGTGANYGYTF. The chain couples TRBV2 to TRBJ1-2; 10 positions agree with TRBD1. With V trimmed by 5 bases and J by 0 bases, 6 bases remained unmatched. CDR3 length equals 16 residues. Germline assignment: CDR1 SNHLY and CDR2 FYNNEI.

J is TRBJ2-5 and V is TRBV27; D call uncertain. The ends were cut back, 5 bases at V and 5 bases at J, with 9 bases in the middle. Germline CDR1 reads MNHEY; CDR2 reads SMNVEV (reference sequence). CDR3 length: 12 residues. The CDR3 region is CASSQDGETQYF. CDR3 DNA sequence: TGTGCCAGCAGTCAGGATGGGGAGACCCAGTACTTC.

V gene TRBV2 combines with J gene TRBJ2-5; D remains ambiguous. The CDR3 is made up of 16 amino acids. Germline V lookup: CDR1 SNHLY, CDR2 FYNNEI. Trimming removed 0 bases from V and 0 bases from J, with 11 bases in between. CDR3 residues: CASSEAFVIDQETQYF. The DNA of the CDR3 is TGTGCCAGCAGTGAAGCGTTTGTTATCGACCAAGAGACCCAGTACTTC.

The chain carries TRBV28 and TRBJ2-7, with 8 positions matching TRBD2. Per the germline V gene, CDR1 is MDHEN and CDR2 is SYDVKM. V trimming: 4 bases; J trimming: 4 bases; junction bases outside the gene matches: 9. This CDR3 comprises 15 residues. This chain's CDR3 is CASSSERESDYEQYF. CDR3 in DNA: TGTGCCAGCAGTTCCGAGCGGGAGTCCGATTACGAGCAGTACTTC.

This clone was counted a few times. The J gene is TRBJ1-1, the V gene TRBV11-2; perhaps TRBD1 as D (5 bases). The V end lost 1 base, the J end lost 3 bases, and 6 bases lay between the germline ends. The CDR3 consists of 13 residues. In germline, CDR1 is SGHAT, CDR2 FQNNGV. For the CDR3, the DNA is TGTGCCAGCAGCTTAGGAGGGGACACTGAAGCTTTCTTT. Its translation: CASSLGGDTEAFF.

This clone was detected once. The chain joins TRBV2 to TRBJ2-5, with D possibly being TRBD2 (5 bases). V was cut by 6 bases and J by 2 bases, with 10 bases left in between. The CDR3 consists of 13 residues. CDR1 is SNHLY and CDR2 is FYNNEI in the germline V gene. CDR3 in DNA: TGTGCCAGCAGGAGAAGAGGGCAAGAGACCCAGTACTTC. It encodes CASRRRGQETQYF.

The chain has TRBV5-6 and TRBJ2-3, with D unclear. Germline CDR1 is SGHDT and CDR2 is YYEEEE. CDR3 length: 14 residues. Trimming removed 3 bases at V and 4 bases at J, with 12 bases between. The CDR3 nucleotides are TGTGCCAGCAGCTACTACAAATTAGCAGATACGCAGTATTTT. This gives the protein CASSYYKLADTQYF.

The V and J genes are TRBV2 and TRBJ2-3; TRBD2 aligns across 8 bases. CDR1 and CDR2 from the germline V gene are SNHLY and FYNNEI. This CDR3 spans 17 amino acids. With 7 bases clipped from V and 4 bases from J, the junction kept 16 bases outside the gene matches. This CDR3 reads CASTPRGGAQVPDTQYF. In nucleotides, the CDR3 is TGTGCCAGCACCCCCCGGGGGGGGGCCCAAGTTCCAGATACGCAGTATTTT. Using reference TRBV2 and TRBJ2-3 for the parts outside the CDR3, the full variable domain is EPEVTQTPSHQVTQMGQEVILRCVPISNHLYFYWYRQILGQKVEFLVSFYNNEISEKSEIFDDQFSVERPDGSNFTLKIRSTKLEDSAMYFCASTPRGGAQVPDTQYFGPGTRLTVL.

The V call is TRBV4-2, the J call TRBJ2-3; D might be TRBD2 (7 bases). The V gene's germline CDR1 is LGHNA and CDR2 YNFKEQ. The CDR3 totals 17 residues. The ends were cut back, 0 bases at V and 2 bases at J, with 15 bases in the middle. The CDR3: CASSQELLGGHTDTQYF. The CDR3 DNA follows: TGTGCCAGCAGCCAAGAATTATTGGGGGGGCACACAGATACGCAGTATTTT.

The chain recombines TRBV11-2 with TRBJ2-2, with TRBD2 matching over 9 bases. In germline, CDR1 is SGHAT, CDR2 FQNNGV. There are 15 residues in the CDR3. The V gene end was trimmed by 5 bases and the J gene end by 1 base; junction bases not matched to a gene: 2. CDR3 protein: CASSMTSGNTGELFF. CDR3 nucleotides: TGTGCCAGCAGCATGACTAGCGGGAACACCGGGGAGCTGTTTTTT. The entire variable domain, with the rest obtained from reference TRBV11-2 and TRBJ2-2, is as follows: EAGVAQSPRYKIIEKRQSVAFWCNPISGHATLYWYQQILGQGPKLLIQFQNNGVVDDSQLPKDRFSAERLKGVDSTLKIQPAKLEDSAVYLCASSMTSGNTGELFFGEGSRLTVL.

The genes are TRBV27 and TRBJ1-1; D perhaps matches TRBD1 (5 bases). Germline loops: CDR1 MNHEY, CDR2 SMNVEV (reference sequence). The CDR3 is 18 amino acids. Deletions cut 6 bases from V and 1 base from J, with 24 bases between. Here the CDR3 DNA reads TGTGCCAGCAGAGTATACGGGACTCAGGGAGACGGGAACACTGAAGCTTTCTTT. Translation gives CASRVYGTQGDGNTEAFF.

The chain employs TRBV18 and TRBJ2-7; TRBD2 matches 12 bases. CDR3 length: 15 residues. Germline values: CDR1 KGHSH, CDR2 LQKENI. Losses at the gene ends were 4 bases for V and 6 bases for J; bases not matched to a gene: 7. The CDR3 sequence is CASSRPETSGSEQYF. The DNA of the CDR3 is TGTGCCAGCTCACGCCCCGAGACTAGCGGGAGCGAGCAGTACTTC. The full variable domain, rest sourced from reference TRBV18 and TRBJ2-7, is NAGVMQNPRHLVRRRGQEARLRCSPMKGHSHVYWYRQLPEEGLKFMVYLQKENIIDESGMPKERFSAEFPKEGPSILRIQQVVRGDSAAYFCASSRPETSGSEQYFGPGTRLTVT.

As for this clone: A much larger clone differs by one base, so this may be a read error. At the DNA level, this CDR3 is encoded by other sequences in the same sample as well. The chain recombines TRBV9 with TRBJ2-7; 10 bases agree with TRBD1. Germline CDR1 and CDR2: SGDLS and YYNGEE. The CDR3 has 14 residues. Trimming cost V 3 bases and J 3 bases; bases outside gene matches: 3. For the CDR3, the DNA is TGTGCCAGCAGCGCCGGGACAGGGGTCTACGAGCAGTACTTC. Protein product: CASSAGTGVYEQYF.

The chain couples TRBV7-2 to TRBJ2-1, with TRBD2 identical over 8 bases. With 2 bases clipped from V and 4 bases from J, the junction kept 4 bases outside the gene matches. The CDR3 spans 15 residues. The V gene's germline CDR1 is SGHTA and CDR2 FQGNSA. DNA of the CDR3: TGTGCCAGCAGCTTAACGTCTAGCGGGTACAATGAGCAGTTCTTC. Its protein product is CASSLTSSGYNEQFF. The variable domain in full, completed from reference TRBV7-2 and TRBJ2-1, reads GAGVSQSPSNKVTEKGKDVELRCDPISGHTALYWYRQSLGQGLEFLIYFQGNSAPDKSGLPSDRFSAERTGGSVSTLTIQRTQQEDSAVYLCASSLTSSGYNEQFFGPGTRLTVL.

The V call is TRBV13, the J call TRBJ2-3; D remains ambiguous. Between the trimmed V and J ends, which lost 5 bases and 1 base, there was a span of 13 bases. CDR1 is PRHDT, CDR2 FYEKMQ, per germline (reference sequence). The CDR3 runs 15 residues. CDR3 protein: CASSLFEGGTDTQYF. Here the CDR3 DNA reads TGTGCCAGCAGCCTCTTCGAAGGCGGCACAGATACGCAGTATTTT.

This chain links TRBV9 with TRBJ1-5, with a tentative D call TRBD1 (5 bases). The CDR3 length is 15 residues. Germline V gene data show CDR1 as SGDLS and CDR2 as YYNGEE. V lost 5 bases and J lost 5, with 17 bases in between. The CDR3: CASRAGTASDQPQHF. Here the CDR3 DNA reads TGTGCCAGCAGAGCCGGGACGGCGTCCGATCAGCCCCAGCATTTT.